This is a list of T cell receptor beta chains from one sample in a study of T cell changes during pregnancy in multiple sclerosis. Using immunoSEQ multiplex PCR, the repertoire was profiled, and TCRdb retains in-frame clones only, with some absent. Of about 56,000 clones in the sample, 89% were seen once. Source: peripheral blood, taken after pregnancy. The receptors come from a female donor with multiple sclerosis, enrolled in a pregnancy study. CDR3s include the opening cysteine and the closing phenylalanine or tryptophan. The D gene is left open where the match is weak. Expanded clones get a size class; other rows say once, few or many, or leave the size out.

size: once
D: TRBD1
V: TRBV5-6
J: TRBJ1-2
CDR3: CASSLLQGASGYTF
DNA: TGTGCCAGCAGCTTGTTGCAGGGGGCGTCTGGCTACACCTTC

size: -
D: TRBD1
V: TRBV5-1
J: TRBJ2-1
CDR3: CASSFGTAYNEQFF
DNA: TGCGCCAGCAGCTTCGGGACAGCATACAATGAGCAGTTCTTC

size: -
D: -
V: TRBV7-3
J: TRBJ2-1
CDR3: CASSLGAGGNNEQFF
DNA: TGTGCCAGCAGCTTAGGAGCGGGCGGTAACAATGAGCAGTTCTTC

size: once
D: TRBD1
V: TRBV9
J: TRBJ2-5
CDR3: CASSVDRGHQETQYF
DNA: TGTGCCAGCAGCGTAGACAGGGGGCACCAAGAGACCCAGTACTTC

size: -
D: TRBD2
V: TRBV11-2
J: TRBJ2-3
CDR3: CASRRRGGSTDTQYF
DNA: TGTGCCAGCAGGCGGCGGGGGGGTAGCACAGATACGCAGTATTTT

size: -
D: -
V: TRBV13
J: TRBJ1-1
CDR3: CASSLLGANTEAFF
DNA: TGTGCCAGCAGCTTACTGGGGGCGAACACTGAAGCTTTCTTT

size: -
D: -
V: TRBV27
J: TRBJ1-3
CDR3: CASRPYGGNTIYF
DNA: TGTGCCAGCAGACCCTATGGTGGAAACACCATATATTTT

size: -
D: -
V: TRBV20-1
J: TRBJ2-3
CDR3: CSGREAYTQYF
DNA: TGCAGTGGGAGGGAAGCGTATACGCAGTATTTT

size: -
D: -
V: TRBV11-1
J: TRBJ2-7
CDR3: CASSLASVTTYEQYF
DNA: TGTGCCAGCAGCTTAGCTAGCGTGACGACCTACGAGCAGTACTTC

size: -
D: -
V: TRBV18
J: TRBJ1-1
CDR3: CASSEDLNTEAFF
DNA: TGTGCCAGCTCGGAGGACTTGAACACTGAAGCTTTCTTT

size: -
D: -
V: TRBV27
J: TRBJ2-1
CDR3: CASKRQGRLDEQFF
DNA: TGTGCCAGCAAGAGGCAGGGTCGCTTAGATGAGCAGTTCTTC

size: -
D: -
V: TRBV5-4
J: TRBJ2-5
CDR3: CASSLAGGRETQYF
DNA: TGTGCCAGCAGCTTGGCCGGAGGCCGAGAGACCCAGTACTTC

size: -
D: -
V: TRBV5-1
J: TRBJ1-1
CDR3: CASSLARGDTEAFF
DNA: TGCGCCAGCAGCTTGGCCCGGGGAGACACTGAAGCTTTCTTT

size: -
D: -
V: TRBV7-3
J: TRBJ2-3
CDR3: CASSPIAGTDTQYF
DNA: TGTGCCAGCAGCCCCATAGCGGGCACAGATACGCAGTATTTT

size: once
D: -
V: TRBV5-4
J: TRBJ2-1
CDR3: CASSFNNEQFF
DNA: TGTGCCAGCAGCTTCAACAATGAGCAGTTCTTC

size: -
D: TRBD1
V: TRBV19
J: TRBJ1-5
CDR3: CASSVPGQGGNQPQHF
DNA: TGTGCCAGTAGTGTCCCGGGACAGGGGGGGAATCAGCCCCAGCATTTT

size: -
D: TRBD2
V: TRBV7-8
J: TRBJ2-1
CDR3: CASSLVHSGGAYNEQFF
DNA: TGTGCCAGCAGCTTAGTACATAGCGGGGGGGCCTACAATGAGCAGTTCTTC

size: -
D: TRBD1
V: TRBV6-1
J: TRBJ1-4
CDR3: CASSGQGGQEKLFF
DNA: TGTGCCAGCAGTGGACAGGGGGGACAGGAAAAACTGTTTTTT

size: few
D: TRBD1
V: TRBV2
J: TRBJ1-1
CDR3: CASSVPGQAANTEAFF
DNA: TGTGCCAGCTCCGTCCCGGGACAGGCCGCGAACACTGAAGCTTTCTTT

size: -
D: -
V: TRBV7-2
J: TRBJ1-1
CDR3: CASSFYTEAFF
DNA: TGTGCCAGCAGCTTCTACACTGAAGCTTTCTTT

size: -
D: -
V: TRBV5-5
J: TRBJ2-2
CDR3: CASSSRQENTGELFF
DNA: TGTGCCAGCAGCTCCCGACAGGAGAACACCGGGGAGCTGTTTTTT

size: -
D: TRBD2
V: TRBV11-2
J: TRBJ2-5
CDR3: CASSPGLLETQYF
DNA: TGTGCCAGCAGCCCGGGACTACTAGAGACCCAGTACTTC

size: -
D: -
V: TRBV12-5
J: TRBJ1-1
CDR3: CASGAGGGEAFF
DNA: TGTGCTAGTGGTGCGGGAGGGGGGGAAGCTTTCTTT

size: once
D: -
V: TRBV18
J: TRBJ1-1
CDR3: CASSHGSDTEAFF
DNA: TGTGCCAGCTCACACGGTTCTGACACTGAAGCTTTCTTT

size: -
D: -
V: TRBV2
J: TRBJ1-5
CDR3: CASSDLRGANQPQHF
DNA: TGTGCCAGCAGTGACCTTCGGGGGGCCAATCAGCCCCAGCATTTT

size: -
D: -
V: TRBV4-3
J: TRBJ2-3
CDR3: CASSQGPGGGQVDTQYF
DNA: TGCGCCAGCAGCCAGGGACCTGGGGGGGGGCAGGTAGATACGCAGTATTTT

size: -
D: -
V: TRBV2
J: TRBJ1-3
CDR3: CASSSRGNTIYF
DNA: TGTGCCAGCAGTTCTCGGGGAAACACCATATATTTT

size: once
D: -
V: TRBV28
J: TRBJ2-1
CDR3: CASSLRDEQFF
DNA: TGTGCCAGCAGTTTAAGAGATGAGCAGTTCTTC

size: once
D: TRBD1
V: TRBV10-3
J: TRBJ1-1
CDR3: CAILKVQGGTEAFF
DNA: TGTGCCATCCTTAAGGTGCAGGGGGGCACTGAAGCTTTCTTT

size: -
D: -
V: TRBV27
J: TRBJ2-1
CDR3: CASRTISGGSYNEQFF
DNA: TGTGCCAGCAGAACAATATCTGGGGGCTCTTACAATGAGCAGTTCTTC